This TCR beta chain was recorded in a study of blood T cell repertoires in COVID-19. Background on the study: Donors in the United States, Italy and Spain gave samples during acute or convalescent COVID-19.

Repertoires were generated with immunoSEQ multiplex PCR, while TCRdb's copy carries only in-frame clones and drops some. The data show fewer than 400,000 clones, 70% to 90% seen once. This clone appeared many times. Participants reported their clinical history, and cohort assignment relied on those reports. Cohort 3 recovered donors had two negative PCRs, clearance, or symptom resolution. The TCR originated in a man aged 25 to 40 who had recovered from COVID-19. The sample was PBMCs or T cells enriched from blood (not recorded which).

CDR3 sequence reads: CASSTTTGGYQPQHF. The CDR3 DNA reads TGTGCCAGCAGCACCACTACAGGGGGCTATCAGCCCCAGCATTTT. The rearrangement joins TRBV28 to TRBJ1-5, with 9 bases identical to TRBD1. The CDR3 is 15 amino acids. Germline V gene lookup returns CDR1 MDHEN and CDR2 SYDVKM. J gave up 5 bases and V 6 bases, and 8 bases lay outside the gene matches.